This T cell receptor (beta chain) was sequenced during a study of PD-1 blockade in classical Hodgkin lymphoma. From germline, CDR1 is SGHTA and CDR2 FQGNSA. J was trimmed by 2 bases and V by 5 bases; bases with no gene match: 3. The CDR3 has 14 residues. This clone was recorded a few times. Antigen: not known. Clones were read by immunoSEQ multiplex PCR, and TCRdb kept only the in-frame ones, dropping some. The table includes tens of thousands of clones, about 71% detected once. Every single patient, without exception, relapsed after autologous stem cell transplantation, and brentuximab vedotin exposure varied. The study, taken as a whole, reports: The baseline diversity of complete responders showed similarity to that of newly diagnosed patients. TCR diversity rose significantly by C4D1 in CD4+ but not CD8+ cells. Individuals who commenced nivolumab within less than 1 year of ASCT were excluded. Diminished baseline TCR diversity has been reported in newly diagnosed patients relative to healthy donors.

The specimen was peripheral blood mononuclear cells (PBMCs), collected at baseline. The clonotype was recovered from a human donor with classical Hodgkin lymphoma. The chain is built from TRBV7-2 and TRBJ2-7, with 10 bases that match TRBD1. The CDR3 DNA is TGTGCCAGCAGCCGGACAGGGGGAACCTACGAGCAGTACTTC. Translating it yields CASSRTGGTYEQYF.